The next 2 T cell receptor beta chains were all read from a single sample in a study of shared clonotypes between healthy human individuals. The protocol was immunoSEQ multiplex PCR, while the TCRdb copy is restricted to in-frame clones and leaves out a portion. The repertoire consists of about 650,000 clones, with around 95% occurring once and the leading ten covering 0.11%. Naive-designated CD8 cells lacked CD45RO, were positively enriched for CCR7, and omitted terminally differentiated effector memory CD45RA+ cells. Input material: naive CD8+ T cells sorted from blood. The receptors come from a woman in her thirties in good health.

This clone came up once. The V gene is TRBV6-1, the J gene TRBJ1-2; D perhaps matches TRBD1 (6 bases). Germline CDR1 and CDR2: MNHNS and SASEGT. The germline V and J ends were trimmed by 1 base and 4 bases, with 22 bases remaining between them. The CDR3 length is 18 residues. The CDR3 region is CASSEGAWVTGPPYGYTF. CDR3 sequence (DNA): TGTGCCAGCAGTGAAGGAGCGTGGGTAACAGGGCCCCCCTATGGCTACACCTTC.

The chain employs TRBV14 and TRBJ1-1; 10 bases agree with TRBD1. This CDR3 is built from 15 residues. With V trimmed by 2 bases and J by 5 bases, 5 bases remained unmatched. From germline, CDR1 is SGHDN and CDR2 FVKESK. CDR3 amino acids: CASSQMTGGATEAFF. The CDR3 nucleotides read TGTGCCAGCAGCCAAATGACAGGGGGCGCGACTGAAGCTTTCTTT.